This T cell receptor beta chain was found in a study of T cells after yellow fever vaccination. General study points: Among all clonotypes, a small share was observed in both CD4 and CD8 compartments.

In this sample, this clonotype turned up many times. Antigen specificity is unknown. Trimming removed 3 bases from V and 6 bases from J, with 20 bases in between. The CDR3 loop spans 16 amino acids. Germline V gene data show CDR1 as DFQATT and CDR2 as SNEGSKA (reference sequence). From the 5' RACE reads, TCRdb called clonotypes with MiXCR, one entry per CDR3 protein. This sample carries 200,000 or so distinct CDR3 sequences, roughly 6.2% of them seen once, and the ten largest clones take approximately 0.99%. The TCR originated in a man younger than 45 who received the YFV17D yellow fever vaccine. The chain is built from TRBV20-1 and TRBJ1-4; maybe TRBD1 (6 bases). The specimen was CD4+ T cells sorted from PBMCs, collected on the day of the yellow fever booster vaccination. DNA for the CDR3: TGCAGTGCTAGCGCAAACCTCCAGGGGAGGGATGAAAAACTGTTTTTT. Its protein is CSASANLQGRDEKLFF.